This T cell receptor beta chain originates from a study of blood T cell repertoires in COVID-19. Overall study: Italy, Spain and the United States were the sources of the convalescent and acute COVID-19 samples. PBMCs, B-cell-depleted T cells, or T cells provided the cDNA or gDNA that made up the material.

How the authors handled the data: Reference gene primer amplification gave nucleated cell count estimates. Data came from immunoSEQ multiplex PCR; TCRdb stores just in-frame clones and leaves some out. V, J and clone size are taken as reported in that table, and D and trimming were inferred from the DNA itself. The sample yields under 200,000 clones, 65% to 85% seen once. Germline V CDR1 and CDR2: MDHEN, SYDVKM. The CDR3 covers 15 residues. V was pared by 4 bases and J by 5 bases, with 9 bases of the junction left unmatched. This receptor was obtained from a man between 65 and 85 years old with active or convalescent COVID-19. Sequenced sample: peripheral blood. V and J are TRBV28 and TRBJ2-5; 8 bases agree with TRBD2. The CDR3 sequence is CASSSGAGGQETQYF. The CDR3 DNA sequence: TGTGCCAGCAGTTCTGGGGCGGGAGGACAGGAGACCCAGTACTTC.